A single sample gave rise to the 14 T cell receptor beta chains below, sequenced in a study of cytomegalovirus exposure and HLA in healthy donors. Profiled with immunoSEQ multiplex PCR; TCRdb holds only in-frame clones, not every one. Of 130,000 to 150,000 clones in the sample, 88% were seen once. Source material: PBMCs. The receptors stem from a woman under 30 in good health and CMV-seropositive.

V and J are TRBV28 and TRBJ2-7, with D perhaps matching TRBD1 (6 bases). The germline V gene has CDR1 MDHEN and CDR2 SYDVKM. The CDR3 has 13 amino acids. Trimming removed 7 bases at V and 4 bases at J, with 14 bases between. This chain's CDR3 is CASTLGGRYEQYF. The CDR3 nucleotides are TGTGCCAGCACCCTAGGGGGACGTTACGAGCAGTACTTC.

This chain uses TRBV6-4 with TRBJ1-5, with D perhaps TRBD1 (6 bases). With 7 bases removed from V and 7 bases from J, the gap between germline ends came to 17 bases. The CDR3 covers 14 residues. Germline V gene sequence: CDR1 MRHNA, CDR2 SNTAGT. The CDR3 nucleotides read TGTGCCAGCACCAAACAGGGAAGGTGCCAGCCCCAGCATTTT. This codes for CASTKQGRCQPQHF.

This chain uses TRBV4-1 with TRBJ2-7; 10 bases match TRBD2. Looked up from germline, CDR1 is MGHRA and CDR2 is YSYEKL. The CDR3 extends over 18 amino acids. The junction had 10 bases not matched to a gene; V was cut back by 1 base and J by 1 base. CDR3 sequence: CASSQVPAGGLGSYEQYF. In DNA, the CDR3 is TGCGCCAGCAGCCAAGTTCCAGCGGGAGGGCTCGGATCCTACGAGCAGTACTTC.

The chain joins TRBV29-1 to TRBJ1-4; D might be TRBD1 (5 bases). Deletions cut 6 bases from V and 8 bases from J, with 16 bases between. Germline V gives CDR1 SQVTM, CDR2 ANQGSEA. This CDR3 is built from 13 residues. Written as DNA, the CDR3 is TGCAGCGTGGGAGGGGTTTCGGGGGAAAAACTGTTTTTT. Protein sequence: CSVGGVSGEKLFF.

The chain has TRBV7-9 and TRBJ2-7, with D perhaps TRBD2 (5 bases). CDR3 length: 13 residues. V was shortened by 5 bases and J by 2 bases, with 10 bases between the two germline ends. Looked up from germline, CDR1 is SEHNR and CDR2 is FQNEAQ (reference sequence). The CDR3 DNA sequence: TGTGCCAGCAGCCCGGGATTTACCTACGAGCAGTACTTC. It yields the protein CASSPGFTYEQYF.

The chain uses TRBV9 and TRBJ2-1, with 9 bases that match TRBD2. The trim removed 0 bases at V and 6 bases at J, leaving 7 bases unmatched. Germline CDR1 SGDLS, CDR2 YYNGEE. The CDR3 runs to 16 residues. The CDR3 DNA follows: TGTGCCAGCAGCGTAGGGTCAAGCGGGGGGTTCAATGAGCAGTTCTTC. It translates to CASSVGSSGGFNEQFF.

This clone was recorded only once. The V call is TRBV11-2, the J call TRBJ2-7; 12 bases are shared with TRBD2. V trimming: 5 bases; J trimming: 4 bases; junction bases outside the gene matches: 6. The CDR3 runs 15 residues. Germline V gives CDR1 SGHAT, CDR2 FQNNGV. The CDR3 DNA reads as TGTGCCAGCAGCCCCACTAGCGGGGGGCCATACGAGCAGTACTTC. Protein product: CASSPTSGGPYEQYF.

This rearrangement joins TRBV19 to TRBJ1-1; a weak D match, TRBD1 (5 bases). Germline V CDR1 and CDR2: LNHDA, SQIVND (reference sequence). CDR3 length: 18 residues. V lost 9 bases, J lost 0 bases, and 26 bases lay in between. DNA for the CDR3: TGTGCCAGCCAGAAGCGGGACCTTGCCATTAGTTTGAACACTGAAGCTTTCTTT. Translated: CASQKRDLAISLNTEAFF.

This chain joins TRBV16 and TRBJ1-3; no definite D call. The ends were cut back, 0 bases at V and 4 bases at J, with 16 bases in the middle. The CDR3 runs to 17 residues. Germline V gives CDR1 KGHSY, CDR2 FQNENV. DNA of the CDR3: TGTGCCAGCAGCCAATCGGTCGACTTTGGAATCGGAAACACCATATATTTT. Residues: CASSQSVDFGIGNTIYF.

CDR3 DNA: TGTGCCAGCAGCTTCCGCAGCGGGGGAGACACAGATACGCAGTATTTT. It codes for CASSFRSGGDTDTQYF. The genes are TRBV13 and TRBJ2-3, with 8 bases identical to TRBD2. This CDR3 comprises 16 residues. After removal of 3 bases from V and 2 bases from J, the junction contained 7 bases not matched to a gene. CDR1 PRHDT and CDR2 FYEKMQ come from the germline V gene (reference sequence).

The rearrangement links TRBV4-3 to TRBJ1-1, with a possible D match to TRBD1 (5 bases). CDR1 and CDR2 from the germline V gene are LGHNA and YSLEER. The CDR3 extends over 15 amino acids. V lost 0 bases to trimming and J lost 4 bases, with 12 bases between them. Written as DNA, the CDR3 is TGCGCCAGCAGCCAAGATCGGGGGATTTTCACTGAAGCTTTCTTT. Translating it yields CASSQDRGIFTEAFF.

J is TRBJ1-1 and V is TRBV2; D is uncertain. The germline V gene encodes CDR1 SNHLY and CDR2 FYNNEI. The V end lost 2 bases, the J end lost 0 bases, and 10 bases lay between the germline ends. The CDR3 sequence is 15 residues long. The CDR3 loop is CASSESGPVNTEAFF. In nucleotides, the CDR3 is TGTGCCAGCAGTGAATCAGGTCCGGTGAACACTGAAGCTTTCTTT.

The chain joins TRBV29-1 to TRBJ1-1; TRBD1 is a possible D gene (5 bases). The V and J ends lost 6 bases and 4 bases respectively, with 12 bases between them. In germline, CDR1 is SQVTM, CDR2 ANQGSEA. The CDR3 runs 12 residues. The CDR3 sequence is CSVMYGGTEAFF. As DNA, the CDR3 is TGCAGCGTCATGTACGGGGGCACTGAAGCTTTCTTT.

The chain has TRBV6-1 and TRBJ2-7, with D maybe TRBD1 (5 bases). CDR1 and CDR2 from the germline V gene are MNHNS and SASEGT. There are 13 residues in the CDR3. V was trimmed by 6 bases and J by 6 bases, leaving 15 bases between them. CDR3 loop: CASSYGQASEQYF. CDR3 nucleotide sequence: TGTGCCAGCAGCTACGGACAAGCGAGCGAGCAGTACTTC.